Shown below are 7 T cell receptor beta chains from a single sample sequenced in a study of blood T cell repertoires in COVID-19. TCRdb keeps only in-frame clones here, not all; method: immunoSEQ multiplex PCR. The sample carries nearly 400,000 clones, roughly 91% recorded once. Sequences were obtained from PBMCs or T cells enriched from blood (not recorded which). These receptors all stem from a woman aged 25 to 45 who had recovered from COVID-19.

This sequence joins TRBV4-1 and TRBJ1-4; no definite D call. The ends were cut back, 5 bases at V and 0 bases at J, with 7 bases in the middle. Germline V gene data show CDR1 as MGHRA and CDR2 as YSYEKL. This CDR3 comprises 14 residues. CDR3 protein: CASSGSPTNEKLFF. CDR3 bases: TGCGCCAGCAGCGGGAGTCCAACTAATGAAAAACTGTTTTTT.

This chain connects TRBV5-1 to TRBJ1-1, with D perhaps TRBD1 (6 bases). Germline CDR1 reads SGHRS; CDR2 reads YFSETQ. V gave up 3 bases and J gave up 1 base, with 7 bases separating them. CDR3 length equals 13 residues. The CDR3 DNA is TGCGCCAGCAGCTGGACAGAGAACACTGAAGCTTTCTTT. Protein product: CASSWTENTEAFF.

The chain employs TRBV13 and TRBJ2-2, with 14 positions matching TRBD2. Germline loops: CDR1 PRHDT, CDR2 FYEKMQ (reference sequence). With 8 bases clipped from V and 6 bases from J, the junction kept 14 bases outside the gene matches. The CDR3 runs 18 residues. The CDR3 DNA reads as TGTGCCAGCGCTACCCCGGGACTAGCGGGAGTAGCGCCCGGGGAGCTGTTTTTT. Amino acid sequence: CASATPGLAGVAPGELFF.

This chain links TRBV4-3 with TRBJ1-2; 10 nucleotides line up with TRBD1. CDR3 length: 15 amino acids. Germline V gene sequence: CDR1 LGHNA, CDR2 YSLEER. V lost 0 bases and J lost 5; bases outside the gene matches: 3. This chain's CDR3 is CASSQEDRGHYGYTF. The CDR3 DNA reads TGCGCCAGCAGCCAAGAAGACAGGGGGCATTATGGCTACACCTTC.

This clone was counted once. This sequence joins TRBV6-2 or TRBV6-3 and TRBJ1-5, with D perhaps matching TRBD1 (6 bases). With 0 bases removed from V and 8 bases from J, the gap between germline ends came to 11 bases. The CDR3 is 14 amino acids. Germline CDR1 is MNHEY and CDR2 is SVGEGT. DNA for the CDR3: TGTGCCAGCAGTTACTCGGGCAGGGGAAAGCCCCAGCATTTT. Translation gives CASSYSGRGKPQHF.

This clone was found once. V is TRBV12-3 or TRBV12-4 and J is TRBJ1-1, with no clear D. Deletions cut 6 bases from V and 6 bases from J, with 11 bases between. This CDR3 comprises 12 residues. The CDR3 nucleotides are TGTGCCAGCAGGCCGGACTTATCTGAAGCTTTCTTT. This translates into CASRPDLSEAFF.

The chain uses TRBV25-1 and TRBJ1-4; D gene uncertain. Germline V gives CDR1 MGHDK, CDR2 SYGVNS. The V end was cut by 2 bases, the J end by 8 bases, with 15 bases between. The CDR3 sequence is 15 residues long. The chain's CDR3 is CASSEAGPEEEKLFF. The CDR3 DNA follows: TGTGCCAGCAGTGAAGCCGGCCCCGAGGAGGAAAAACTGTTTTTT.